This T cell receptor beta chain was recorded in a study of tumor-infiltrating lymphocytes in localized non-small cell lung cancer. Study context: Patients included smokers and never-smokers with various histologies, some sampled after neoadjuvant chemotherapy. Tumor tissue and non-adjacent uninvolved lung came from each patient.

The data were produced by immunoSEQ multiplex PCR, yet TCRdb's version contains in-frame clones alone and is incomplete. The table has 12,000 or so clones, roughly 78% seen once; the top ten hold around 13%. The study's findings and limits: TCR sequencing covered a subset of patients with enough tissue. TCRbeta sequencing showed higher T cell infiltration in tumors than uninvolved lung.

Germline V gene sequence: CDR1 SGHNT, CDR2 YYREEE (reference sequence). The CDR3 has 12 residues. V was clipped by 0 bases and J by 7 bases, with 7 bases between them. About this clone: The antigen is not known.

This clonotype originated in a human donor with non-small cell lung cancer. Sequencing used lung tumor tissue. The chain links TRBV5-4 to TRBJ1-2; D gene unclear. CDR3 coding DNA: TGTGCCAGCAGCTTGGAGGCTACTGGCTACACCTTC. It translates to CASSLEATGYTF.